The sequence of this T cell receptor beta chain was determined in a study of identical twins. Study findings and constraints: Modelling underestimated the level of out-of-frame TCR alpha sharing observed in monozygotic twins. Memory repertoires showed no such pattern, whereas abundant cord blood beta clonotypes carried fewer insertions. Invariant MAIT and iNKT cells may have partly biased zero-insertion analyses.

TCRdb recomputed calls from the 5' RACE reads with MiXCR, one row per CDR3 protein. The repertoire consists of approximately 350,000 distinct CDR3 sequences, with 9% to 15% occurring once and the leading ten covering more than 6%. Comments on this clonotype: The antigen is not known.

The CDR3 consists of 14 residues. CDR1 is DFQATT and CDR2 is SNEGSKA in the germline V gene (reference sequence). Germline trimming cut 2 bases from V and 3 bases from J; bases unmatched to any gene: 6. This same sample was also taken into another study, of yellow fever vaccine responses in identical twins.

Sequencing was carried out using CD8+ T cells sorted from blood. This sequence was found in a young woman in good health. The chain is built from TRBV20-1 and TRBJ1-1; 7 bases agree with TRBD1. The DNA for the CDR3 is TGCAGTGCTAGAAGCCCAAGGGGGCACACTGAAGCTTTCTTT. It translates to CSARSPRGHTEAFF.